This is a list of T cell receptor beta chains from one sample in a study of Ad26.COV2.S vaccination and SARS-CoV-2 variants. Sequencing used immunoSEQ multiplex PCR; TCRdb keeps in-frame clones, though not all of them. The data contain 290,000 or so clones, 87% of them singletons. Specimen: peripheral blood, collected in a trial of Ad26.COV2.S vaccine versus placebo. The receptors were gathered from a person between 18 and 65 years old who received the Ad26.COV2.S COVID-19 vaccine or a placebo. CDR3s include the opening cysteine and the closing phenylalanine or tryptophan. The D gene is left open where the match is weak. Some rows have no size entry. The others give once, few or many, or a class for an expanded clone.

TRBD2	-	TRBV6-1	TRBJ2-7	TGTGCCAGCAGTGAACTAGCGGGGGGGCCCTACGAGCAGTACTTC	CASSELAGGPYEQYF
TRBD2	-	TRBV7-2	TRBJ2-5	TGTGCCAGCAGCCCAGGGAGGGAGGTGGAGACCCAGTACTTC	CASSPGREVETQYF
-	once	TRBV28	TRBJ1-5	TGTGCCAGCACGAGAATTTTGGGCAATCAGCCCCAGCATTTT	CASTRILGNQPQHF
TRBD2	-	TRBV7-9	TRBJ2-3	TGTGCCAGCAGCCGGTCCATAGCGGGGGGGGGCACAGATACGCAGTATTTT	CASSRSIAGGGTDTQYF
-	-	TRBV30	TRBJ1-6	TGTGCCTGGAGTGAAAGGGTGGGTAATTCACCCCTCCACTTT	CAWSERVGNSPLHF
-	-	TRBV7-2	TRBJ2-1	TGTGCCAGCAGTGATTACATGGGAGAGCAGTTCTTC	CASSDYMGEQFF
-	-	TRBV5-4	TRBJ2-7	TGTGCCAGCAGCCACTGGGGCTCGGGCTACGAGCAGTACTTC	CASSHWGSGYEQYF
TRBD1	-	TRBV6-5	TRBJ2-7	TGTGCCACTTGGGACAGGCGATCCTACGAGCAGTACTTC	CATWDRRSYEQYF
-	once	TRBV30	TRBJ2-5	TGTGCCTGGAGTGTAGGAGCAGGGAGGTTGGAGACCCAGTACTTC	CAWSVGAGRLETQYF
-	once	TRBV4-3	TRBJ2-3	TGCGCCAGCAGCCAAGATGGCGGGTCTGATACGCAGTATTTT	CASSQDGGSDTQYF
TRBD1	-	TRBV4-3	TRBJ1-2	TGCGCCAGCAGCCCAATAACCGGGACAGGGGAGGGCTACACCTTC	CASSPITGTGEGYTF
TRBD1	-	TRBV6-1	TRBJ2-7	TGTGCCAGCAGTGAAGTGGGGACAGGGAGCGCCTACGAGCAGTACTTC	CASSEVGTGSAYEQYF
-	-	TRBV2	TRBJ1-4	TGTGCCAGCAAGCCCTCTCGGCAGATTAATGAAAAACTGTTTTTT	CASKPSRQINEKLFF
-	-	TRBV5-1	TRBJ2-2	TGCGCCAGCAGCTTGTGGGGGTCGATCCGGGCGCAGAACACCGGGGAGCTGTTTTTT	CASSLWGSIRAQNTGELFF
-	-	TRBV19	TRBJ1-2	TGTGCCAGTAGTATAGAGACAGGCCTACTTGATGGCTACACCTTC	CASSIETGLLDGYTF
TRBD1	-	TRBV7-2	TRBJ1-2	TGTGCCAGCAGCCCATTTGGGACAGGGAATTATGGCTACACCTTC	CASSPFGTGNYGYTF
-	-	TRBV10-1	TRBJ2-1	TGCGCCAGCAGTGAGCGTTTGGGGACACACTACAATGAGCAGTTCTTC	CASSERLGTHYNEQFF
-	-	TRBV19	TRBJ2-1	TGTGCCAGTAGTACGTCTGGGGCCTCCAGAGACAATGAGCAGTTCTTC	CASSTSGASRDNEQFF
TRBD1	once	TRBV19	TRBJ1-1	TGTGCCAGTCGACAGGGTTGGACTGAAGCTTTCTTT	CASRQGWTEAFF
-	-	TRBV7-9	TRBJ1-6	TGTGCCAGCAGCTTAGGGGACTCACCCCTCCACTTT	CASSLGDSPLHF
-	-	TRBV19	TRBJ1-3	TGTGCCAGTAATCCCGGGATCTCTGGAAACACCATATATTTT	CASNPGISGNTIYF
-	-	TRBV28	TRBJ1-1	TGTGGGACCCGGCAAGTTGAAGCTTTCTTT	CGTRQVEAFF
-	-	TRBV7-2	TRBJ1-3	TGTGCCAGCAGCTTAGGGAGGCCCTCTGGAAACACCATATATTTT	CASSLGRPSGNTIYF
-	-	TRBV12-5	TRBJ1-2	TGTGCTAGTGGTCAAAGGTCCAACTATGGCTACACCTTC	CASGQRSNYGYTF
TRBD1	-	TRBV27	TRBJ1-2	TGTGCCAGCAGTTTAATAGGGGGCCAAGGCTACACCTTC	CASSLIGGQGYTF
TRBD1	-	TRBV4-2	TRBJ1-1	TGTGCCAGCAGCCAAACAAGACAGGGGGCTAAGGGAGCTTTCTTT	CASSQTRQGAKGAFF
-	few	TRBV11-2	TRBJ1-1	TGTGCCAGCAGCTCAGAAGGGAGAACTGAAGCTTTCTTT	CASSSEGRTEAFF
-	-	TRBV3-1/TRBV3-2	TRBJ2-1	TGTGCCAGCAGCCAAGAAAGGGCAGTGGCCGATGAGCAGTTCTTC	CASSQERAVADEQFF
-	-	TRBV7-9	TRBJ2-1	TGTGCCAGCAGCTTAGAGACTGGCTCCTACAATGAGCAGTTCTTC	CASSLETGSYNEQFF
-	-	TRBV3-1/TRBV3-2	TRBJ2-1	TGTGCCAGCAGCTCAGCCTTAGGTGAGCAGTTCTTC	CASSSALGEQFF
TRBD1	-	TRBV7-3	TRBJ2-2	TGTGCCAGCAGCTCCGGGACAGGAAACTCGAACACCGGGGAGCTGTTTTTT	CASSSGTGNSNTGELFF
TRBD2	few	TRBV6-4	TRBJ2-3	TGTGCCAGCCGGTGGACTAGCGGGAGCACAGATACGCAGTATTTT	CASRWTSGSTDTQYF
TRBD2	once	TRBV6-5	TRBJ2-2	TGTGCCAGCACCCGCGGGGGGGCGGGCACCGGGGAGCTGTTTTTT	CASTRGGAGTGELFF
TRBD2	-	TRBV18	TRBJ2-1	TGTGCCAGCTCACCACTAGCGGGGGACAATGAGCAGTTCTTC	CASSPLAGDNEQFF
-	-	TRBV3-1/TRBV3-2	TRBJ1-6	TGTGCCAGCAGCCCAGGGCTGGCCGCTAATTCACCCCTCCACTTT	CASSPGLAANSPLHF
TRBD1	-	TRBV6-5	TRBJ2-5	TGTGCCAGCAGTATACAGGGGGTCGCACAAGAGACCCAGTACTTC	CASSIQGVAQETQYF
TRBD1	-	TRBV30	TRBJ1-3	TGTGCCTGGAGACCCCCAGGGGGCCTCGCTGGAAACACCATATATTTT	CAWRPPGGLAGNTIYF
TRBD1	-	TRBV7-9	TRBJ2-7	TGTGCCAGCAGCACCAGACAGGGACCCTACGAGCAGTACTTC	CASSTRQGPYEQYF
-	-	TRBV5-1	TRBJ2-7	TGCGCCAGCAGCCGGGGGGCAGGGACCGAGCAGTACTTC	CASSRGAGTEQYF
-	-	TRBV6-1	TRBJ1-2	TGTGCCAGCAGTGAACGAGGGGCGGCAGCTAACTATGGCTACACCTTC	CASSERGAAANYGYTF
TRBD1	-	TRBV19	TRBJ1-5	TGTGCCACCCAGGGGGGGGCGGGTCAGCCCCAGCATTTT	CATQGGAGQPQHF
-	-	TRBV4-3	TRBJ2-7	TGCGCCAGCAGCCAAGATCGGGGGAGGTACGAGCAGTACTTC	CASSQDRGRYEQYF
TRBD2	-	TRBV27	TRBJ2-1	TGTGCCAGCAGTCTCTACCCCGGGGCTAGCGGGACGGGTTACAATGAGCAGTTCTTC	CASSLYPGASGTGYNEQFF
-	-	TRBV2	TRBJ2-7	TGTGCCAGCAGTGAAGCGACACTCGACACCTACGAGCAGTACTTC	CASSEATLDTYEQYF
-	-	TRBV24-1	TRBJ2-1	TGTGCCACCAGTGATCCTCGACAGACCCTCAATGAGCAGTTCTTC	CATSDPRQTLNEQFF
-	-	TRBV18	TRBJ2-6	TGTGCCAGCTCACCAAGTACAGGGTCTGGGGCCAACGTCCTGACTTTC	CASSPSTGSGANVLTF
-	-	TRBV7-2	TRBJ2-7	TGTGCCAGCAGCCTCCTGGGTTCCGGGATCATGGGCGAGCAGTACTTC	CASSLLGSGIMGEQYF
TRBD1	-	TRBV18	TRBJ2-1	TGTGCCAGCTCACCTGGACAGGGAACGGGAATATCCTACAATGAGCAGTTCTTC	CASSPGQGTGISYNEQFF
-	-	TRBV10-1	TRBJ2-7	TGCGCCAGCACGGGCTACGAGCAGTACTTC	CASTGYEQYF